These 9 T cell receptor beta chains came from one sample sequenced in a study of T cell responses to AZD1222 COVID-19 vaccine. Clones were sequenced by immunoSEQ multiplex PCR, and TCRdb holds only the in-frame ones, with some missing. Altogether about 160,000 clones are present, roughly 90% being singletons, with the ten largest covering around 2.9%. The sequencing used peripheral blood, collected 28 days after the second AZD1222 dose. These receptors came from an adult who received the AZD1222 COVID-19 vaccine.

This clone was observed a single time. The chain joins TRBV6-5 to TRBJ1-2, with 9 positions matching TRBD1. Germline V gene sequence: CDR1 MNHEY, CDR2 SVGAGI. The CDR3 loop spans 16 amino acids. Unmatched junction bases numbered 11, after V lost 2 bases and J lost 7 bases. The CDR3 coding sequence is TGTGCCAGCAGTTACCGAACGGGACAGGGTTTTGTTGGCTACACCTTC. As protein: CASSYRTGQGFVGYTF.

This sequence joins TRBV18 and TRBJ2-2; the D gene is possibly TRBD2 (5 bases). The V gene's germline CDR1 is KGHSH and CDR2 LQKENI. Trimming removed 6 bases at V and 1 base at J, with 18 bases between. The CDR3 is 17 residues long. In nucleotides, the CDR3 is TGTGCCAGCTCTCCCTTGGGGAGCAGATTGAACACCGGGGAGCTGTTTTTT. Protein sequence: CASSPLGSRLNTGELFF.

V is TRBV27 and J is TRBJ1-1; TRBD1 might be the D (5 bases). V was shortened by 6 bases and J by 0 bases, with 11 bases between the two germline ends. CDR1 MNHEY and CDR2 SMNVEV come from the germline V gene (reference sequence). The CDR3 is 14 amino acids. The CDR3: CASRLGRVNTEAFF. The CDR3 nucleotides read TGTGCCAGCAGATTGGGACGGGTGAACACTGAAGCTTTCTTT.

This clone has only a few counts. This chain connects TRBV2 to TRBJ2-7, with no clear D. With 6 bases removed from V and 0 bases from J, the gap between germline ends came to 15 bases. The CDR3 runs to 15 residues. Germline V gene data show CDR1 as SNHLY and CDR2 as FYNNEI. CDR3 DNA sequence: TGTGCCAGCAGCGCCCGAGGAGCCCCCTCCTACGAGCAGTACTTC. Translation: CASSARGAPSYEQYF.

The chain couples TRBV7-2 to TRBJ1-1; the match to TRBD1 covers 9 bases. The ends lost 5 bases at V and 7 bases at J; junction bases unmatched: 11. The germline CDR1 and CDR2 sequences are SGHTA and FQGNSA. CDR3 size: 15 residues. CDR3 DNA sequence: TGTGCCAGCAGCGCCCGGGGACAGGGCTGGGGTGAAGCTTTCTTT. Protein product: CASSARGQGWGEAFF.

The rearrangement joins TRBV18 to TRBJ2-7; D is unresolved. The V gene lost 2 bases and the J gene lost 0 bases, with 11 bases spanning the gap. CDR3 length equals 15 residues. The germline V gene has CDR1 KGHSH and CDR2 LQKENI. The CDR3 is CASSPTFLSSYEQYF. Written as DNA, the CDR3 is TGTGCCAGCTCACCAACGTTCTTGAGCTCCTACGAGCAGTACTTC.

The chain recombines TRBV5-6 with TRBJ1-1; D not certain. The CDR3 loop spans 14 amino acids. Germline CDR1 SGHDT, CDR2 YYEEEE. Trimming pared 4 bases from V and 3 bases from J, leaving 13 bases between. Here the CDR3 reads CASSLGVADTEAFF. CDR3 DNA sequence: TGTGCCAGCAGCCTCGGGGTCGCGGACACTGAAGCTTTCTTT.

The chain combines TRBV7-9 with TRBJ2-1; 8 nucleotides align to TRBD2. Trimming removed 5 bases from V and 4 bases from J; junction bases left unmatched: 10. This CDR3 comprises 16 residues. Germline V gives CDR1 SEHNR, CDR2 FQNEAQ (reference sequence). As DNA, the CDR3 is TGTGCCAGCAGCGTCACTAGCGGTGGGTTTTACAATGAGCAGTTCTTC. Residues: CASSVTSGGFYNEQFF.

This chain uses TRBV27 with TRBJ1-1; a possible D gene is TRBD1 (5 bases). Per the germline V gene, CDR1 is MNHEY and CDR2 is SMNVEV (reference sequence). V shed 1 base and J shed 10 bases, with 19 bases lying between them. This CDR3 spans 15 amino acids. In nucleotides, the CDR3 is TGTGCCAGCAGTTTATTAGACGGGGGGAGATTGAGAGCTTTCTTT. This translates into CASSLLDGGRLRAFF.